The rows below give T cell receptor beta chains drawn from one sample of a study of T cell responses to AZD1222 COVID-19 vaccine. Clones were sequenced by immunoSEQ multiplex PCR, and TCRdb holds only the in-frame ones, with some missing. Of more than 150,000 clones listed, 75% to 90% were seen once; the top ten hold 8% to 10%. The specimen was peripheral blood, collected 28 days after the second AZD1222 dose. Source of these receptors: an adult who received the AZD1222 COVID-19 vaccine. Each CDR3 is given with its conserved first and last residue. D genes are given only for firm matches. The size of a clone is reported for some rows only, either as once, few or many, or as a class for expanded clones.

v_call: TRBV19
cdr3_length: 14
clone_size: -
d_call: TRBD2
j_call: TRBJ2-7
cdr3_aa: CASSTTSGGYEQYF
cdr3_nt: TGTGCCAGTAGTACGACTAGCGGGGGCTACGAGCAGTACTTC

v_call: TRBV11-2
cdr3_length: 14
clone_size: once
d_call: -
j_call: TRBJ1-2
cdr3_aa: CASSLDGQNYGYTF
cdr3_nt: TGTGCCAGCAGCCTAGACGGACAGAACTATGGCTACACCTTC

v_call: TRBV10-3
cdr3_length: 13
clone_size: -
d_call: -
j_call: TRBJ2-5
cdr3_aa: CAIRGRVQETQYF
cdr3_nt: TGTGCCATCAGGGGGCGGGTACAAGAGACCCAGTACTTC

v_call: TRBV7-8
cdr3_length: 15
clone_size: -
d_call: TRBD2
j_call: TRBJ2-1
cdr3_aa: CASSLEGGRRAEQFF
cdr3_nt: TGTGCCAGCAGCTTAGAGGGCGGGAGGAGGGCTGAGCAGTTCTTC

v_call: TRBV28
cdr3_length: 12
clone_size: -
d_call: TRBD1
j_call: TRBJ1-4
cdr3_aa: CATQTGREKLFF
cdr3_nt: TGTGCCACGCAGACAGGGAGGGAAAAACTGTTTTTT

v_call: TRBV28
cdr3_length: 15
clone_size: -
d_call: TRBD2
j_call: TRBJ2-3
cdr3_aa: CASSGLAGGLDTQYF
cdr3_nt: TGTGCCAGCAGCGGACTAGCGGGAGGGCTTGATACGCAGTATTTT

v_call: TRBV28
cdr3_length: 12
clone_size: -
d_call: -
j_call: TRBJ1-1
cdr3_aa: CASSQMDTEAFF
cdr3_nt: TGTGCCAGCAGTCAAATGGACACTGAAGCTTTCTTT

v_call: TRBV28
cdr3_length: 15
clone_size: -
d_call: TRBD1
j_call: TRBJ1-2
cdr3_aa: CASSFPGTGTVSYTF
cdr3_nt: TGTGCCAGCAGTTTCCCCGGGACAGGGACTGTAAGCTACACCTTC

v_call: TRBV7-9
cdr3_length: 14
clone_size: -
d_call: TRBD1
j_call: TRBJ1-6
cdr3_aa: CASSFNRGQSPLHF
cdr3_nt: TGTGCCAGCAGCTTTAACAGGGGGCAATCACCCCTCCACTTT

v_call: TRBV6-1
cdr3_length: 13
clone_size: -
d_call: -
j_call: TRBJ2-1
cdr3_aa: CASSDGPALVPFF
cdr3_nt: TGTGCCAGCAGTGATGGCCCTGCGCTAGTTCCGTTCTTC

v_call: TRBV6-1
cdr3_length: 13
clone_size: -
d_call: -
j_call: TRBJ2-1
cdr3_aa: CASLTGGANEQFF
cdr3_nt: TGTGCCAGTCTTACTGGCGGCGCAAATGAGCAGTTCTTC

v_call: TRBV7-2
cdr3_length: 15
clone_size: once
d_call: TRBD1
j_call: TRBJ1-3
cdr3_aa: CASSSGTGFGNTIYF
cdr3_nt: TGTGCCAGCAGCTCCGGGACAGGGTTTGGAAACACCATATATTTT

v_call: TRBV28
cdr3_length: 14
clone_size: -
d_call: -
j_call: TRBJ1-1
cdr3_aa: CASSPTGLNTEAFF
cdr3_nt: TGTGCCAGCAGTCCCACGGGACTGAACACTGAAGCTTTCTTT

v_call: TRBV6-2/TRBV6-3
cdr3_length: 15
clone_size: -
d_call: -
j_call: TRBJ2-7
cdr3_aa: CASSQRVTGPYEQYF
cdr3_nt: TGTGCCAGCAGCCAAAGGGTAACAGGGCCCTACGAGCAGTACTTC

v_call: TRBV18
cdr3_length: 17
clone_size: -
d_call: -
j_call: TRBJ1-2
cdr3_aa: CASSPRNQFTGNYGYTF
cdr3_nt: TGTGCCAGCTCACCACGAAATCAGTTTACAGGGAACTATGGCTACACCTTC

v_call: TRBV14
cdr3_length: 16
clone_size: -
d_call: -
j_call: TRBJ2-5
cdr3_aa: CASSQETQRAQETQYF
cdr3_nt: TGTGCCAGCAGCCAAGAAACCCAGCGGGCCCAAGAGACCCAGTACTTC

v_call: TRBV28
cdr3_length: 15
clone_size: -
d_call: TRBD1
j_call: TRBJ2-5
cdr3_aa: CASIPRDREGETQYF
cdr3_nt: TGTGCCAGCATCCCAAGGGACAGGGAGGGGGAGACCCAGTACTTC

v_call: TRBV9
cdr3_length: 16
clone_size: -
d_call: -
j_call: TRBJ2-5
cdr3_aa: CASSVGSGSLGETQYF
cdr3_nt: TGTGCCAGCAGCGTAGGCAGCGGGTCGCTCGGCGAGACCCAGTACTTC

v_call: TRBV10-3
cdr3_length: 14
clone_size: -
d_call: TRBD2
j_call: TRBJ2-5
cdr3_aa: CAISGTSGQETQYF
cdr3_nt: TGTGCCATTAGCGGGACTAGCGGCCAAGAGACCCAGTACTTC

v_call: TRBV28
cdr3_length: 14
clone_size: -
d_call: -
j_call: TRBJ1-1
cdr3_aa: CASSPPDERTEAFF
cdr3_nt: TGTGCCAGCAGTCCACCCGACGAGCGCACTGAAGCTTTCTTT

v_call: TRBV12-3/TRBV12-4
cdr3_length: 13
clone_size: -
d_call: TRBD1
j_call: TRBJ1-2
cdr3_aa: CASSFQGGLRYTF
cdr3_nt: TGTGCCAGCAGTTTCCAGGGGGGGCTGCGCTACACCTTC

v_call: TRBV5-8
cdr3_length: 14
clone_size: -
d_call: TRBD1
j_call: TRBJ2-7
cdr3_aa: CASSRKQGAHEQYF
cdr3_nt: TGTGCCAGCAGCAGAAAACAGGGGGCGCACGAGCAGTACTTC

v_call: TRBV9
cdr3_length: 15
clone_size: once
d_call: -
j_call: TRBJ2-1
cdr3_aa: CASSAQVGGYNEQFF
cdr3_nt: TGTGCCAGCAGCGCTCAGGTTGGGGGTTACAATGAGCAGTTCTTC

v_call: TRBV7-9
cdr3_length: 11
clone_size: few
d_call: -
j_call: TRBJ2-3
cdr3_aa: CASSSSDTQYF
cdr3_nt: TGTGCCAGCAGCTCCTCAGATACGCAGTATTTT

v_call: TRBV28
cdr3_length: 14
clone_size: -
d_call: -
j_call: TRBJ1-4
cdr3_aa: CASKLQGLGEKLFF
cdr3_nt: TGTGCCAGCAAACTTCAAGGACTAGGAGAAAAACTGTTTTTT

v_call: TRBV5-4
cdr3_length: 13
clone_size: once
d_call: -
j_call: TRBJ2-1
cdr3_aa: CASSLAKGNEQFF
cdr3_nt: TGTGCCAGCAGCTTGGCCAAGGGGAATGAGCAGTTCTTC

v_call: TRBV7-9
cdr3_length: 14
clone_size: -
d_call: -
j_call: TRBJ1-2
cdr3_aa: CASSFTAGSYGYTF
cdr3_nt: TGTGCCAGCAGCTTTACCGCAGGGTCCTATGGCTACACCTTC

v_call: TRBV5-4
cdr3_length: 14
clone_size: -
d_call: TRBD1
j_call: TRBJ2-2
cdr3_aa: CASSLETGVGELFF
cdr3_nt: TGTGCCAGCAGCCTAGAGACAGGGGTCGGGGAGCTGTTTTTT

v_call: TRBV15
cdr3_length: 15
clone_size: -
d_call: -
j_call: TRBJ2-1
cdr3_aa: CATSLGRDSYNEQFF
cdr3_nt: TGTGCCACCAGCCTAGGTAGAGACTCCTACAATGAGCAGTTCTTC

v_call: TRBV4-3
cdr3_length: 15
clone_size: -
d_call: -
j_call: TRBJ1-4
cdr3_aa: CASSQEGRPNEKLFF
cdr3_nt: TGCGCCAGCAGCCAAGAGGGCAGGCCTAATGAAAAACTGTTTTTT

v_call: TRBV5-1
cdr3_length: 13
clone_size: -
d_call: -
j_call: TRBJ2-1
cdr3_aa: CASSRSTYNEQFF
cdr3_nt: TGCGCCAGCAGCCGAAGTACGTACAATGAGCAGTTCTTC

v_call: TRBV28
cdr3_length: 15
clone_size: -
d_call: -
j_call: TRBJ2-7
cdr3_aa: CASRSTGQVSYEQYF
cdr3_nt: TGTGCCAGCAGGTCAACAGGGCAAGTGTCCTACGAGCAGTACTTC

v_call: TRBV25-1
cdr3_length: 13
clone_size: once
d_call: -
j_call: TRBJ2-7
cdr3_aa: CARRRRQVHEQYF
cdr3_nt: TGTGCCAGGAGAAGACGGCAGGTCCACGAGCAGTACTTC

v_call: TRBV2
cdr3_length: 14
clone_size: once
d_call: TRBD2
j_call: TRBJ2-5
cdr3_aa: CASDGAGVGETQYF
cdr3_nt: TGTGCCAGCGACGGAGCGGGAGTAGGGGAGACCCAGTACTTC

v_call: TRBV5-1
cdr3_length: 16
clone_size: once
d_call: TRBD1
j_call: TRBJ2-4
cdr3_aa: CASSQTGQLAKNIQYF
cdr3_nt: TGCGCCAGCAGCCAGACAGGGCAACTGGCCAAAAACATTCAGTACTTC

v_call: TRBV12-3/TRBV12-4
cdr3_length: 13
clone_size: -
d_call: -
j_call: TRBJ1-5
cdr3_aa: CASSPDGDRPQHF
cdr3_nt: TGTGCCAGCAGTCCGGACGGGGATCGGCCCCAGCATTTT

v_call: TRBV7-8
cdr3_length: 17
clone_size: -
d_call: TRBD1
j_call: TRBJ1-2
cdr3_aa: CASSLGRDRGPLRGYTF
cdr3_nt: TGTGCCAGCAGCTTAGGACGAGACAGGGGGCCCCTAAGGGGCTACACCTTC

v_call: TRBV20-1
cdr3_length: 14
clone_size: -
d_call: -
j_call: TRBJ1-2
cdr3_aa: CSASMSGANYGYTF
cdr3_nt: TGCAGTGCCAGTATGTCGGGGGCTAACTATGGCTACACCTTC

v_call: TRBV18
cdr3_length: 11
clone_size: -
d_call: -
j_call: TRBJ2-7
cdr3_aa: CASSGGREQYF
cdr3_nt: TGTGCCAGCTCCGGCGGACGGGAGCAGTACTTC

v_call: TRBV7-2
cdr3_length: 13
clone_size: few
d_call: -
j_call: TRBJ1-1
cdr3_aa: CASLGYGATEAFF
cdr3_nt: TGTGCCAGCCTAGGGTATGGGGCCACTGAAGCTTTCTTT

v_call: TRBV30
cdr3_length: 11
clone_size: -
d_call: -
j_call: TRBJ2-7
cdr3_aa: CAWSAQGEQYF
cdr3_nt: TGTGCCTGGAGTGCGCAGGGGGAGCAGTACTTC

v_call: TRBV7-2
cdr3_length: 14
clone_size: -
d_call: TRBD1
j_call: TRBJ1-1
cdr3_aa: CASSLMGTVTEAFF
cdr3_nt: TGTGCCAGCAGCCTCATGGGGACAGTCACTGAAGCTTTCTTT